This TCR beta chain was identified in a study of naive and memory T cell subsets. Study-wide results and limits: No ground truth validated the naive and memory repertoire findings.

After the first PCR, alpha and beta chain libraries were processed separately. CD4 T cells were positively selected, then CD8 T cells from the CD4-negative fraction. Four subsets defined by CD45RA and CD27 were sorted after CD3, CD4, CD8 and live/dead staining. This clonotype has ten or more counts. Its antigen is as yet unknown. The length of the CDR3 is 12 residues. V lost 6 bases and J 6 bases, leaving 10 bases between the germline ends. Two oligonucleotides, mixed equimolar, formed the beta constant-region primer covering TRBC1 and TRBC2. TCRdb analysed the UMI-ligation and nested PCR reads with MiXCR anew, one entry per CDR3 protein. The table lists some 150,000 distinct CDR3 sequences, 15% to 20% of them singletons.

Sequenced material: naive CD4+ T cells from blood. The genes are TRBV12-3 or TRBV12-4 and TRBJ2-3; no clear D gene. The sequence derives from a human donor in good health. The CDR3 DNA is TGTGCCAGCAGCCAGGTTCTGGATACGCAGTATTTT. Its translation is CASSQVLDTQYF.